This record looks at one T cell receptor beta chain sequence and its context. This clonotype was observed at least ten times. The target of this receptor is not known. There are no base qualities to consult, and no much larger clone falls within one base. This entry belongs to a study of identical twins listed by TCRdb under 2016. About the study as a whole: To test whether fetal clonotypes persist, the study used deep sequencing on TCR alpha and beta repertoires from monozygotic twins, unrelated adults of various ages, and cord blood. To rule out contamination, replicate twin experiments were performed at different times with different library preparation protocols.

Libraries were prepared through 5' RACE. Sequencing relied on an Illumina HiSeq 2000. A universal primer binding site was added through template switching, and the final cDNA carried a unique molecular identifier so that TCR cDNA molecules could be counted accurately. Specific primers in the conserved constant-segment region were used to synthesize first-strand cDNA for TCR alpha and beta chains. To control for contamination, every cDNA library was double barcoded, receiving both a SMART-Mk sample barcode and Illumina barcodes. TruSeq adapter sequences along with Illumina sample barcodes were introduced in two successive PCR steps. The Illumina HiSeq platform was used with custom primers to sequence TCR alpha and beta cDNA libraries. On the study's bioinformatics: Unique molecular identifiers were extracted from raw reads with MiGEC, and CDR3 positions were determined with MiXCR. For each individual, recombination models were inferred using an EM algorithm with the repgenHMM and IGoR tools. The tcR package in R was used for shared clonotype analysis, with sharing normalized by the product of cloneset sizes. To study raw recombination free of thymic and clonal selection effects, out-of-frame nonproductive sequences were analyzed. Through fastp at Q25 and MiXCR, TCRdb rebuilt clones from the public reads, retaining in-frame beta chains. CDR3 protein sequences are deduplicated, and each keeps its most common genes and DNA. The V and J calls were determined by TCRdb, not by the authors. The sample contains about 150,000 distinct CDR3 sequences, under 4.5% of them found a single time. The top ten clones comprise around 8.1% of the sample.

Findings and caveats that apply to the study as a whole: In monozygotic twins, recombination models systematically underestimated out-of-frame TCR alpha sharing, but the models matched the sharing seen between unrelated individuals. Compared with coincidental sharing between unrelated individuals, out-of-frame TCR alpha sequences shared between twins had an excess of sequences with low generation probability. Abundant cord blood beta clonotypes carried fewer insertions; young adult naive repertoires showed a weaker similar trend, while memory repertoires showed none. Invariant T cells such as MAIT and iNKT could partly confound zero-insertion analyses, though diverse VJ usage argued against this for most clonotypes. Because the same donors could not be followed over many years, the conclusions depended on cross-sectional statistical analysis. A weaker excess of twin sharing was found in beta out-of-frame sequences because the signal-to-noise ratio was lowered by fewer shared sequences.

Only healthy Caucasian donors were included. Using Miltenyi CD45RO+ enrichment and human naive T-cell isolation kits, memory (CD45RO+) and naive T cells were isolated from PBMC. This sequence was found in a man aged 18 to 29 in good health. The source material was memory T cells sorted from blood. The label giving this sample's cell subset or site can be read as: CD45RO+ enriched T cells.

Here is the DNA: TGCGCCAGCAGCTCCGCCGGGACAGCAGGAGAGACCCAGTACTTC. It translates as CASSSAGTAGETQYF. Recombination linked TRBV5-1 to TRBJ2-5, with 7 bases in between that match TRBD1. CDR1 and CDR2 are read off the germline V gene as SGHRS and YFSETQ. For this chain, trimming is 3 bases at the V end and 4 bases at the J end, and the number of junction bases without a gene match is 9. The CDR3 contains 15 residues, cysteine and phenylalanine counted. Only CDR3 DNA is held: 45 bases, read in frame from base 1.